The 32 T cell receptor beta chains below come from one sample, sequenced in a study of T cells in localized non-small cell lung cancer. Produced via immunoSEQ multiplex PCR; TCRdb's table is partial and in-frame only. Among about 3,000 clones, about 31% were seen once, and the ten largest hold roughly 13%. The input for sequencing was normal lung tissue next to the tumor, taken before any cancer treatment. The receptor set was obtained from a woman aged 35 to 75 with stage I lung adenocarcinoma.

This clone was recorded only once. The chain couples TRBV19 to TRBJ1-3; 7 nucleotides agree with TRBD1. The CDR3 totals 14 residues. Per the germline V gene, CDR1 is LNHDA and CDR2 is SQIVND (reference sequence). The V segment lost 6 bases and the J segment 2 bases; nucleotides outside the gene matches: 4. The CDR3 DNA is TGTGCCAGTAGCCAACAGGGGACTGGAAACACCATATATTTT. Translation gives CASSQQGTGNTIYF.

The rearrangement joins TRBV19 to TRBJ1-5, with D perhaps matching TRBD1 (5 bases). Trimming pared 5 bases from V and 4 bases from J, leaving 15 bases between. This CDR3 spans 15 amino acids. Germline V gives CDR1 LNHDA, CDR2 SQIVND (reference sequence). In DNA form, the CDR3 reads TGTGCCAGTAGTCCCCAGACAGAGGGGAATCAGCCCCAGCATTTT. Its translation is CASSPQTEGNQPQHF.

This rearrangement joins TRBV29-1 to TRBJ2-3; TRBD1 matches at 7 bases. V shed 1 base, J shed 5 bases, and the junction held 9 bases outside the gene matches. The CDR3 runs to 15 residues. From germline, CDR1 is SQVTM and CDR2 ANQGSEA. CDR3 DNA sequence: TGCAGCGTTGAAGGGGTCACCACAGGGGAAGATACGCAGTATTTT. As protein: CSVEGVTTGEDTQYF.

In this sample, this clone is large. Other DNA sequences within the sample encode an identical CDR3. The V gene is TRBV11-3, the J gene TRBJ2-3; D is undetermined. Trimming shortened V by 3 bases and J by 0 bases, and 10 bases separated the two germline ends. The CDR3 totals 15 residues. Germline V gene lookup returns CDR1 SGHNT and CDR2 YENEEA. CDR3 residues: CASSFGGISTDTQYF. CDR3 nucleotide sequence: TGTGCCAGCAGCTTCGGCGGAATAAGCACAGATACGCAGTATTTT.

This chain uses TRBV5-1 with TRBJ2-7; 9 bases match TRBD2. The CDR3 spans 15 residues. Germline V gives CDR1 SGHRS, CDR2 YFSETQ. The V segment lost 2 bases and the J segment 4 bases; nucleotides outside the gene matches: 7. The CDR3 sequence is CASSFGVAGEYEQYF. For the CDR3, the DNA is TGCGCCAGCAGCTTTGGCGTAGCGGGAGAGTACGAGCAGTACTTC.

This rearrangement joins TRBV19 to TRBJ1-2, with a possible D match to TRBD1 (5 bases). CDR3 length: 15 residues. V dropped 3 bases and J dropped 3 bases, with 14 bases sitting between them. CDR1 is LNHDA and CDR2 is SQIVND in the germline V gene (reference sequence). The CDR3, as DNA: TGTGCCAGTAGTATCTATGGGGCGGTGTACTATGGCTACACCTTC. Its protein product is CASSIYGAVYYGYTF.

In its sample, this clone ranks as medium-sized (0.01 to 0.1%). The J gene is TRBJ2-7, the V gene TRBV6-8, with 7 bases that match TRBD1. Trimming cost V 4 bases and J 2 bases; bases outside gene matches: 2. Germline CDR1 reads MNHGY; CDR2 reads SAAAGT. This CDR3 has 13 amino acids. CDR3 nucleotides: TGTGCCAGCAGTTTTGACAGGGCCTACGAGCAGTACTTC. Its translation: CASSFDRAYEQYF.

This clone was recorded a few times. This rearrangement joins TRBV28 to TRBJ2-3, with 7 bases identical to TRBD1. Germline V gene lookup returns CDR1 MDHEN and CDR2 SYDVKM. CDR3 length equals 14 residues. Unmatched junction bases numbered 6, after V lost 8 bases and J lost 1 base. The CDR3 spells CASLQDRGTDTQYF. The CDR3 DNA is TGTGCCAGCCTCCAAGACAGGGGCACAGATACGCAGTATTTT.

The genes are TRBV11-3 and TRBJ2-1, with 8 bases fitting TRBD2. Trimming took 5 bases from V and 10 from J; bases not matched to a gene: 10. Germline CDR1 is SGHNT and CDR2 is YENEEA. CDR3 length equals 14 residues. In nucleotides, the CDR3 is TGTGCCAGCAGCCCACGGGGGGGCCTTAGGGAGCAGTTCTTC. Encoded protein: CASSPRGGLREQFF.

In its sample, this clone is medium-sized. This sequence joins TRBV9 and TRBJ2-5; TRBD2 matches 13 bases. CDR1 and CDR2 (germline): SGDLS, YYNGEE. The CDR3 runs to 15 residues. Germline trimming cut 5 bases from V and 3 bases from J; bases unmatched to any gene: 4. The CDR3 spells CASRPGTSGKETQYF. The CDR3 coding sequence is TGTGCCAGCAGACCCGGGACTAGCGGGAAAGAGACCCAGTACTTC.

For the CDR3, the DNA is TGTGCCAGCAGCCAAGGGGCGGGCAGCTCCTACGAGCAGTACTTC. Amino acids: CASSQGAGSSYEQYF. The chain is built from TRBV14 and TRBJ2-7, with D perhaps TRBD2 (5 bases). V was shortened by 1 base and J by 0 bases, with 10 bases between the two germline ends. The CDR3 is made up of 15 amino acids. Looked up from germline, CDR1 is SGHDN and CDR2 is FVKESK.

In this sample, this clone turned up once. The V call is TRBV6-8, the J call TRBJ2-2; TRBD2 might be the D (5 bases). V was pared by 6 bases and J by 4 bases, with 15 bases between. Germline CDR1 reads MNHGY; CDR2 reads SAAAGT. This CDR3 is 15 amino acids long. The CDR3 region has the DNA TGTGCCAGCAGCCCGGGGAGTTGGGGCACCGGGGAGCTGTTTTTT. Protein sequence: CASSPGSWGTGELFF.

The J gene is TRBJ2-2, the V gene TRBV6-8; D is possibly TRBD1 (6 bases). The CDR3 has 20 amino acids. Trimming stripped 5 bases from V and 2 bases from J, with 27 bases between. From germline, CDR1 is MNHGY and CDR2 SAAAGT. This chain's CDR3 is CASSPGPTTGFYLNTGELFF. The CDR3 bases are TGTGCCAGCAGTCCCGGCCCAACTACAGGGTTCTACCTCAACACCGGGGAGCTGTTTTTT.

The chain joins TRBV2 to TRBJ2-1; D perhaps matches TRBD2 (6 bases). Trimming cost V 6 bases and J 5 bases, with 14 bases left between them. This CDR3 is 14 amino acids long. Germline-derived CDR1 and CDR2 are SNHLY and FYNNEI. The CDR3 DNA reads TGTGCCAGCAGCTCTCGGGAGACAGACAATGAGCAGTTCTTC. Amino acids: CASSSRETDNEQFF.

This clone has just a few counts. V gene TRBV28 combines with J gene TRBJ1-1; 7 bases fit TRBD1. The CDR3 totals 14 residues. Germline V gene lookup returns CDR1 MDHEN and CDR2 SYDVKM. V lost 4 bases, J lost 1 base, and 3 bases stayed unmatched. CDR3 region: CASSSRGANTEAFF. CDR3 sequence (DNA): TGTGCCAGCAGTTCCAGGGGGGCGAACACTGAAGCTTTCTTT.

The V gene is TRBV11-3, the J gene TRBJ1-1, with no clear D. The CDR3 length is 16 residues. The V end was cut by 4 bases, the J end by 1 base, with 16 bases between. Germline V gene lookup returns CDR1 SGHNT and CDR2 YENEEA. The CDR3 nucleotides are TGTGCCAGCAGCTCTCTAGGTGGGCCGAGGAACACTGAAGCTTTCTTT. Residues: CASSSLGGPRNTEAFF.

The count of this clone is one. V is TRBV30 and J is TRBJ2-4; 8 nucleotides align to TRBD1. V lost 5 bases to trimming and J lost 4 bases; unmatched junction nucleotides: 1. CDR1 GTSNPN and CDR2 SVGIG come from the germline V gene (reference sequence). CDR3 length: 12 amino acids. As DNA, the CDR3 is TGTGCCTGGGGACAGGGTAAAAACATTCAGTACTTC. This translates into CAWGQGKNIQYF. Drawing the rest from reference TRBV30 and TRBJ2-4, the complete variable domain is SQTIHQWPATLVQPVGSPLSLECTVEGTSNPNLYWYRQAAGRGLQLLFYSVGIGQISSEVPQNLSASRPQDRQFILSSKKLLLSDSGFYLCAWGQGKNIQYFGAGTRLSVL.

This clone appeared once. The genes are TRBV28 and TRBJ1-2, with D maybe TRBD1 (5 bases). V lost 8 bases and J 5 bases, leaving 12 bases between the germline ends. Per germline, CDR1 MDHEN and CDR2 SYDVKM. The CDR3 spans 12 residues. CDR3 in DNA: TGTGCCAGCTGGAGGGGCGGGTATGGCTACACCTTC. This translates into CASWRGGYGYTF.

The chain is built from TRBV5-1 and TRBJ1-2; D remains unclear. The V end lost 0 bases, the J end lost 4 bases, and 10 bases lay between the germline ends. Germline CDR1 SGHRS, CDR2 YFSETQ. The CDR3 is 14 residues long. In nucleotides, the CDR3 is TGCGCCAGCAGCTTGGAAGCCAGCTTCTATGGCTACACCTTC. This codes for CASSLEASFYGYTF.

The chain joins TRBV28 to TRBJ2-2, with 11 nucleotides matching TRBD2. The J segment lost 1 base and the V segment lost 4 bases, leaving 2 bases of the junction unmatched. Germline V gene data show CDR1 as MDHEN and CDR2 as SYDVKM. The CDR3 consists of 16 residues. CDR3 sequence reads: CASSYLAGGNTGELFF. The DNA for the CDR3 is TGTGCCAGCAGTTACCTAGCGGGAGGGAACACCGGGGAGCTGTTTTTT. The variable domain in full, completed from reference TRBV28 and TRBJ2-2, reads DVKVTQSSRYLVKRTGEKVFLECVQDMDHENMFWYRQDPGLGLRLIYFSYDVKMKEKGDIPEGYSVSREKKERFSLILESASTNQTSMYLCASSYLAGGNTGELFFGEGSRLTVL.

This clone was picked up a small number of times. V gene TRBV11-3 combines with J gene TRBJ1-4, with D perhaps matching TRBD1 (6 bases). Germline-derived CDR1 and CDR2 are SGHNT and YENEEA. Trimming removed 6 bases at V and 4 bases at J, with 12 bases between. CDR3 size: 14 residues. The CDR3 here is CASSSDRINEKLFF. The CDR3 DNA is TGTGCCAGCAGTTCAGACAGGATTAATGAAAAACTGTTTTTT.

V usage is TRBV6-8 and J usage is TRBJ2-3, with 10 bases matching TRBD2. Germline-derived CDR1 and CDR2 are MNHGY and SAAAGT. The CDR3 spans 16 residues. Germline trimming cut 8 bases from V and 5 bases from J; bases unmatched to any gene: 13. Written as DNA, the CDR3 is TGTGCCAGCGGCCCCCTAGCGGGAGCAGGGGTAGATACGCAGTATTTT. Translated, it gives CASGPLAGAGVDTQYF.

The chain couples TRBV6-8 to TRBJ2-7; TRBD1 or TRBD2 may be the D gene (5 bases each). Germline assignment: CDR1 MNHGY and CDR2 SAAAGT. Trimming removed 10 bases at V and 0 bases at J, with 16 bases between. The CDR3 loop spans 14 amino acids. For the CDR3, the DNA is TGTGCCAACCGTGGGGGAGAGAACTCCTACGAGCAGTACTTC. This translates into CANRGGENSYEQYF.

The genes are TRBV4-1 and TRBJ2-1, with 14 bases lining up with TRBD2. This CDR3 has 18 residues. The trim removed 4 bases at V and 2 bases at J, leaving 7 bases unmatched. Germline lookup yields CDR1 MGHRA and CDR2 YSYEKL. Written as DNA, the CDR3 is TGCGCCAGCAGCCCAAGACCGGGACTAGCGGGAGCCTACAATGAGCAGTTCTTC. Its translation: CASSPRPGLAGAYNEQFF.

In DNA form, the CDR3 reads TGCGCCAGCAGCTTAAGCCAAAGCACAGATACGCAGTATTTT. It is translated as CASSLSQSTDTQYF. The chain employs TRBV5-1 and TRBJ2-3; D unresolved. V shed 2 bases and J shed 0 bases, with 7 bases lying between them. The CDR3 loop spans 14 amino acids. In germline, CDR1 is SGHRS, CDR2 YFSETQ.

The chain employs TRBV6-8 and TRBJ2-5; 12 bases fit TRBD2. The CDR3 covers 16 residues. Losses at the gene ends were 4 bases for V and 4 bases for J; bases not matched to a gene: 7. The germline V gene has CDR1 MNHGY and CDR2 SAAAGT. This CDR3 reads CASSFGLAGSGETQYF. The CDR3 DNA reads as TGTGCCAGCAGTTTTGGACTAGCGGGATCCGGAGAGACCCAGTACTTC.

The chain combines TRBV30 with TRBJ1-2; the D is unclear. This CDR3 region has 14 residues. The germline V gene has CDR1 GTSNPN and CDR2 SVGIG (reference sequence). Trimming took off 1 base at V and 6 bases at J, with 15 bases between the two ends. CDR3 nucleotide sequence: TGTGCCTGGAGTGGGTATTCAGGAGATCATGGCTACACCTTC. This encodes CAWSGYSGDHGYTF.

The rearrangement uses TRBV7-5 and TRBJ2-2; TRBD2 reflects the table's D call only, with no check against the DNA. TRBV7-5 is listed as a pseudogene. The CDR3 has 20 residues. CDR3 sequence reads: CASSLDLGSGHQLNTGELFF. The DNA of the CDR3 is TGTGCCAGCAGCTTAGATTTGGGTAGCGGCCACCAACTGAACACCGGGGAGCTGTTTTTT.

The genes are TRBV18 and TRBJ2-2, with 9 bases identical to TRBD1. Germline V CDR1 and CDR2: KGHSH, LQKENI. The CDR3 is 16 amino acids. The V and J ends lost 4 bases and 1 base, in that order; junction bases with no gene match: 4. The CDR3 region is CASSRPGQGNTGELFF. In DNA, the CDR3 is TGTGCCAGCTCACGACCGGGACAGGGGAACACCGGGGAGCTGTTTTTT.

This rearrangement joins TRBV28 to TRBJ2-7, with 9 bases matching TRBD1. Germline-derived CDR1 and CDR2 are MDHEN and SYDVKM. The CDR3 contains 15 residues. The V and J ends lost 6 bases and 3 bases, in that order; junction bases with no gene match: 9. The CDR3 DNA reads TGTGCCAGCAGCACGTCCGGGACAGGGTACTACGAGCAGTACTTC. Its protein product is CASSTSGTGYYEQYF.

This clone turned up a few times. The rearrangement uses TRBV2 and TRBJ2-1; possibly TRBD1 or TRBD2 for D (6 bases each). CDR1 is SNHLY, CDR2 FYNNEI, per germline. V was trimmed by 7 bases and J by 4 bases, leaving 14 bases between them. CDR3 length: 14 residues. The CDR3 region is CASTTRGVYNEQFF. In DNA form, the CDR3 reads TGTGCCAGCACAACTAGGGGGGTTTACAATGAGCAGTTCTTC.

The rearrangement links TRBV11-3 to TRBJ2-3; 8 bases map to TRBD2. This CDR3 is built from 14 residues. Trimming cost V 6 bases and J 2 bases; bases outside gene matches: 4. CDR1 is SGHNT and CDR2 is YENEEA in the germline V gene. The CDR3 is CASSQAGATDTQYF. Here the CDR3 DNA reads TGTGCCAGCAGTCAAGCGGGAGCCACAGATACGCAGTATTTT.